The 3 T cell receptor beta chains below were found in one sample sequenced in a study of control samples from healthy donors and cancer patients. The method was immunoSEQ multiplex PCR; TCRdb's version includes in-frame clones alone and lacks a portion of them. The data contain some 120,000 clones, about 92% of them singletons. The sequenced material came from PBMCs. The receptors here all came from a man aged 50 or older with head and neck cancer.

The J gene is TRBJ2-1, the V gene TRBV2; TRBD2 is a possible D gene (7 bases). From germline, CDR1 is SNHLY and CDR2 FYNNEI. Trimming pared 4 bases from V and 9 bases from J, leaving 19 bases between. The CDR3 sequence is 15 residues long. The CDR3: CASSVEGGPWFEQFF. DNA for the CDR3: TGTGCCAGCAGTGTCGAGGGGGGGCCATGGTTTGAGCAGTTCTTC.

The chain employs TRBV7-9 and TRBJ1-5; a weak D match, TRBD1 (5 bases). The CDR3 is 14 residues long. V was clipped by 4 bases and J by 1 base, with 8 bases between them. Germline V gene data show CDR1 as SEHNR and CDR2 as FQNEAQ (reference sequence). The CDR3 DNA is TGTGCCAGCAGCTCGACAGAGAGCAATCAGCCCCAGCATTTT. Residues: CASSSTESNQPQHF.

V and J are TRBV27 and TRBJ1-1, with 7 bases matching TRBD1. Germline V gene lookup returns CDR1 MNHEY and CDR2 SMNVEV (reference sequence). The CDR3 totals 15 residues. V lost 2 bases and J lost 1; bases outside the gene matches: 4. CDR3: CASSLRWTGNTEAFF. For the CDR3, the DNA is TGTGCCAGCAGTTTACGATGGACAGGGAACACTGAAGCTTTCTTT.